This TCR beta chain came from a study of shared clonotypes between healthy human individuals. Study in general: Donors had three CD4 naive, three CD4 memory, two CD8 naive and one CD8 memory plate apiece.

CDR1 is MNHNS, CDR2 SASEGT, per germline. The length of the CDR3 is 14 residues. Trimming shortened V by 1 base and J by 4 bases, and 10 bases separated the two germline ends. Each sorted subset replicate got 200 ng genomic DNA, tens of thousands of genomes. Here immunoSEQ multiplex PCR was the method, and the copy in TCRdb shows in-frame clones only, minus some. The sample contains about 690,000 clones, 90% of which appear only once. Study outcomes and limitations: Sharing of clonotypes among donors was expected to vary with sequencing depth. A few donors had 5% to 6% of their naive CD4 clonotypes in common.

On this clone itself: Its target is unknown.

J is TRBJ1-2 and V is TRBV6-1; TRBD1 is a possible D gene (6 bases). Specimen: memory CD8+ T cells from PBMCs. Documented subset: CD45RO+ cells pooled with CCR7-negative TemRA cells. The source of this sequence is a man aged 18 to 30 in good health. Some clones in this sample may be carry-over from other donors' samples. CDR3 amino acids: CASSEVGGPYGYTF. DNA of the CDR3: TGTGCCAGCAGTGAAGTGGGGGGCCCCTATGGCTACACCTTC.